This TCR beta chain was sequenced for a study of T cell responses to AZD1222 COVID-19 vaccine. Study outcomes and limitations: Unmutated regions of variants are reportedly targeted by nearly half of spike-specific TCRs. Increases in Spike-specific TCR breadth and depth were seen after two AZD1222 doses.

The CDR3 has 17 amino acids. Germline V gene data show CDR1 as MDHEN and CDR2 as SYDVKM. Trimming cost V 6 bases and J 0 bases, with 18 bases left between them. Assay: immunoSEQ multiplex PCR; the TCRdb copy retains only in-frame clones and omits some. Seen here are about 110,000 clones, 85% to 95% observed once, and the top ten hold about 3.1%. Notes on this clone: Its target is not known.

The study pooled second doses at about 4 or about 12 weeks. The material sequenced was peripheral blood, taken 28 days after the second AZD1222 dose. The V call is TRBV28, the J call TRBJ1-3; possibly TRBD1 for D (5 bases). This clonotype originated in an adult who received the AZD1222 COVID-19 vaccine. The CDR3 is CASRPPGGGPSGNTIYF. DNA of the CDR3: TGTGCCAGCAGACCCCCGGGCGGGGGACCCTCTGGAAACACCATATATTTT.